This note documents a single TCR beta chain sequence. CDR1 and CDR2 from the germline V gene are SGDLS and YYNGEE. V was shortened by 5 bases and J by 7 bases, with 9 bases between the two germline ends. The CDR3 sequence is 12 residues long. This specimen belongs to a study of blood T cell repertoires in COVID-19. Overall study context: The United States, Italy and Spain provided the acute and convalescent COVID-19 samples. From T cells, B-cell-depleted T cells, or PBMCs came the material, which was cDNA or gDNA.

Per the original methods: Reference gene primer amplification in the assay estimated nucleated cell counts. TCRdb's copy holds only in-frame clones and misses some; the assay was immunoSEQ multiplex PCR. D and trimming were read from the DNA, whereas the V and J calls and clone size are those reported in that table. The sample holds roughly 440,000 clones, around 88% seen once. This clonotype was sampled from a woman aged 45 to 65 with COVID-19, enrolled during active disease. Sequencing was done on a sample of peripheral blood. The chain carries TRBV9 and TRBJ2-2; D is unclear. The CDR3 bases are TGTGCCAGCAGAGACGGAGTCGGGGAGCTGTTTTTT. It specifies CASRDGVGELFF.